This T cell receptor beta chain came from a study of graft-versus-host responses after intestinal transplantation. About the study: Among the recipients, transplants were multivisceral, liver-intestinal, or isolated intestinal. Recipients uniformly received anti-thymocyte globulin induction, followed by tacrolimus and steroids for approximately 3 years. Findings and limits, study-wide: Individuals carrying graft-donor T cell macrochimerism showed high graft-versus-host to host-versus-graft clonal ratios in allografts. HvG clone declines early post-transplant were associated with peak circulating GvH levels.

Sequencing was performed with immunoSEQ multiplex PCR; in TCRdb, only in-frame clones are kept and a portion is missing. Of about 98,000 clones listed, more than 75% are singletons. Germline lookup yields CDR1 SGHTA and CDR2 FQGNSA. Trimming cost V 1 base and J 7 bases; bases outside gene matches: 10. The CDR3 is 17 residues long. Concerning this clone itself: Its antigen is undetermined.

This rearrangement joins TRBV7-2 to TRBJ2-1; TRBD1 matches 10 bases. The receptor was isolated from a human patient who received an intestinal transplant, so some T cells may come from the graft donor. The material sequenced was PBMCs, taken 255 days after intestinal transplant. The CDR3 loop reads CASSLVPGQGFENEQFF. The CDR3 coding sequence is TGTGCCAGCAGCTTAGTCCCGGGACAGGGGTTTGAAAATGAGCAGTTCTTC.